The TCR beta chain under discussion was sequenced for a study of T cells in Graves' hyperthyroidism and ophthalmopathy. The CDR3 contains 14 residues. V lost 3 bases and J lost 4, with 13 bases in between. Germline CDR1 reads GTSNPN; CDR2 reads SVGIG (reference sequence). TCR beta CDR3 regions were amplified from RNA. An initial round of RT-PCR targeting the TCR CDR3 relied on the HTBI primer set. TCRdb analysed the multiplex PCR reads with MiXCR anew, one entry per CDR3 protein. Among hundreds of thousands of distinct CDR3 sequences listed, 11% to 15% were seen once. Sequencing was performed on blood. The clonotype comes from a man aged 45 to 65 with Graves' ophthalmopathy. The chain couples TRBV30 to TRBJ1-5; D is ambiguous. CDR3 amino acids: CAWRTGRQNQPQHF. In DNA form, the CDR3 reads TGTGCCTGGAGGACGGGGAGGCAGAATCAGCCCCAGCATTTT.